Listed below are T cell receptor beta chains from one sample, sequenced in a study of T cells in Graves' hyperthyroidism and ophthalmopathy. TCRdb fed the multiplex PCR reads into MiXCR, producing one record per CDR3 protein. The table includes about 250,000 distinct CDR3 sequences, approximately 25% detected once. Material for sequencing was blood. Receptor source: a woman between 40 and 55 years old with Graves' ophthalmopathy. CDR3s include the opening cysteine and the closing phenylalanine or tryptophan. The D gene is left open where the match is weak. Clone size appears in some rows only: once, few, many, or a class for an expanded clone.

many	TRBV11-1	NA	TRBJ2-7	CASSQKGGEGPYEQYF	TGTGCCAGCAGTCAGAAGGGGGGCGAAGGCCCCTACGAGCAGTACTTC
many	TRBV3-1	NA	TRBJ2-5	CASSQRTNQETQYF	TGTGCCAGCAGCCAGAGGACTAACCAAGAGACCCAGTACTTC
many	TRBV29-1	TRBD1	TRBJ2-7	CSYSRGRYEQYF	TGCAGCTACTCCAGGGGGCGATACGAGCAGTACTTC
NA	TRBV5-1	TRBD2	TRBJ2-7	CASSLNSGSQYEQYF	TGCGCCAGCAGCTTGAATAGCGGGAGCCAGTACGAGCAGTACTTC
NA	TRBV12-5	NA	TRBJ1-2	CASGLVRSAAGYGYTF	TGTGCTAGTGGTTTGGTACGCTCGGCGGCCGGCTATGGCTACACCTTC
many	TRBV9	TRBD1	TRBJ1-3	CASSAPGQGTSGNTIYF	TGTGCCAGCAGCGCCCCGGGACAGGGGACCTCTGGAAACACCATATATTTT
few	TRBV12-3/TRBV12-4	NA	TRBJ2-5	CASSSQGLAQETQYF	TGTGCCAGCAGTTCTCAGGGTTTGGCCCAAGAGACCCAGTACTTC
many	TRBV11-2	TRBD2	TRBJ2-7	CASSLVSGLAGGRAYEQYF	TGTGCCAGCAGCTTAGTGTCCGGACTAGCGGGAGGAAGGGCTTACGAGCAGTACTTC
NA	TRBV6-1	TRBD1	TRBJ1-5	CASADRVANQPQHF	TGTGCCAGCGCTGACAGGGTCGCCAATCAGCCCCAGCATTTT
NA	TRBV5-1	TRBD2	TRBJ2-2	CASSASLAAANTGELSF	TGCGCCAGCAGCGCGTCACTAGCGGCAGCGAACACCGGGGAGCTGTCTTTT
many	TRBV28	TRBD1	TRBJ2-7	CASRRQGELYEQYF	TGTGCCAGCAGGCGACAGGGTGAGCTCTACGAGCAGTACTTC
many	TRBV7-2	NA	TRBJ2-7	CASSHGLAGGYEQYF	TGTGCCAGCAGCCATGGACTAGCAGGGGGTTACGAGCAGTACTTC
many	TRBV20-1	NA	TRBJ2-2	CSARNTNTGELFF	TGCAGTGCTAGGAACACGAACACCGGGGAGCTGTTTTTT
many	TRBV29-1	TRBD1	TRBJ2-5	CSVRPSTGGETQYF	TGCAGCGTTCGTCCCTCCACAGGGGGGGAGACCCAGTACTTC
many	TRBV28	NA	TRBJ1-1	CASSRIGLGAFF	TGTGCCAGCAGTAGGATTGGGTTGGGCGCTTTCTTT
NA	TRBV25-1	NA	TRBJ1-3	CASSELETGSGNTIYF	TGTGCCAGCAGTGAATTAGAGACAGGCTCTGGAAACACCATATATTTT
few	TRBV3-1	NA	TRBJ1-1	CASSQDHPRNTEAFF	TGTGCCAGCAGCCAAGATCACCCCAGGAACACTGAAGCTTTCTTT
NA	TRBV28	TRBD1	TRBJ1-1	CASSESGGRGTEAFF	TGTGCCAGCAGTGAGTCAGGGGGCAGGGGTACTGAAGCTTTCTTT
NA	TRBV28	TRBD1	TRBJ1-1	CASRLTGGKAGAFF	TGTGCCAGCAGATTGACAGGGGGCAAGGCAGGAGCTTTCTTT
many	TRBV5-1	NA	TRBJ1-3	CASSLWGAHGNTIYF	TGCGCCAGCAGCTTGTGGGGAGCTCATGGAAACACCATATATTTT
many	TRBV5-1	TRBD2	TRBJ2-5	CASSLDFSSGRKETQYF	TGCGCCAGCAGCTTGGATTTTTCAAGCGGGAGAAAAGAGACCCAGTACTTC
many	TRBV10-3	NA	TRBJ2-2	CAIPHGRVNTGELFF	TGTGCCATCCCCCACGGGAGAGTTAACACCGGGGAGCTGTTTTTT
many	TRBV5-1	NA	TRBJ2-7	CASSLEWGNEQYF	TGCGCCAGCAGCTTGGAGTGGGGGAACGAGCAGTACTTC
many	TRBV28	NA	TRBJ1-2	CASTSIQGLLGYTF	TGTGCCAGCACGTCGATTCAGGGATTGTTGGGCTACACCTTC
many	TRBV20-1	NA	TRBJ1-1	CSARIAGLNTEAFF	TGCAGTGCTAGAATTGCGGGGCTAAACACTGAAGCTTTCTTT
NA	TRBV6-2/TRBV6-3	NA	TRBJ2-6	CASSSPAGRGSGANVLTF	TGTGCCAGCAGTTCCCCCGCCGGCCGGGGCTCTGGGGCCAACGTCCTGACTTTC
many	TRBV28	NA	TRBJ2-4	CASGQYGNIQYF	TGTGCCAGCGGTCAATATGGAAACATTCAGTACTTC
NA	TRBV15	NA	TRBJ2-7	CATSRGYREDEQYF	TGTGCCACCAGCAGAGGTTACAGGGAGGACGAGCAGTACTTC
many	TRBV10-3	NA	TRBJ1-1	CAISASGMNTEAFF	TGTGCCATCAGTGCGTCAGGAATGAACACTGAAGCTTTCTTT